This TCR beta chain was identified during a study of regulatory T cells in long-lasting Graves disease. Documented time point: newly diagnosed GD, antithyroid drugs for less than 3 months. TCR sequences were obtained from RNA taken from PBMCs. The V gene's germline CDR1 is SGHAT and CDR2 FQNNGV. V lost 5 bases, J lost 2 bases, and 13 bases lay in between. The CDR3 length is 14 residues. In building TCR beta libraries, iRepertoire HTBI primers were used together with Arm-PCR of CDR3 regions. TCRdb re-called the multiplex PCR reads with MiXCR, one entry per CDR3 protein. Of about 500,000 distinct CDR3 sequences in the sample, around 12% were seen once. This clonotype was seen repeatedly, ten times or more. The sample also formed part of further work on T cells in Graves' hyperthyroidism and ophthalmopathy.

This specimen was peripheral blood mononuclear cells (PBMCs), taken at new diagnosis, from a patient treated with antithyroid drugs. The TCR sequence derives from a woman aged 25 to 39 with Graves disease. V usage is TRBV11-2 and J usage is TRBJ2-7; tentatively, D is TRBD2 (6 bases). The CDR3 nucleotides are TGTGCCAGCAGCCCCCGGACTAAACCCTACGAGCAGTACTTC. Amino acids: CASSPRTKPYEQYF.